Listed here is a single TCR beta chain. Its target is unknown. The sample comes from a study of response to subunit inactivated influenza vaccine. Findings and limits, study-wide: Few new T cells, the authors suggested, are recruited by each seasonal influenza vaccination.

The length of the CDR3 is 15 residues. Looked up from germline, CDR1 is SGHRS and CDR2 is YFSETQ. V trimming: 0 bases; J trimming: 7 bases; junction bases outside the gene matches: 4. Each CDR3 protein is one row after TCRdb ran MiXCR on the RT-PCR reads. The table lists 430,000 or so distinct CDR3 sequences, 11% of them singletons, with 10% to 15% in the top ten. This specimen was PBMCs from blood, taken 45 days after vaccination. The V call is TRBV5-1, the J call TRBJ1-6; 7 nucleotides line up with TRBD1. This receptor was obtained from a man over 45 who received an inactivated influenza vaccine. The CDR3 region has the DNA TGCGCCAGCAGCTTGGGACAGGGAGAAAATTCACCCCTCCACTTT. It is translated as CASSLGQGENSPLHF.